This T cell receptor (beta chain) was profiled in a study of T cell responses to AZD1222 COVID-19 vaccine. Across the study: Second-dose intervals near 4 or 12 weeks were combined. Findings and limits, study-wide: It was only five to seven AZD1222 recipients who were seropositive at baseline.

The CDR3 is 16 amino acids. V gave up 1 base and J gave up 7 bases; unmatched junction bases: 12. The V gene's germline CDR1 is MDHEN and CDR2 SYDVKM. Details on this clone: What it recognizes is unknown.

Sequenced by immunoSEQ multiplex PCR; TCRdb stores in-frame clones only, minus some. The sample lists more than 35,000 clones, about 83% seen once, with approximately 52% in the top ten. The chain joins TRBV28 to TRBJ2-7; 8 bases fit TRBD2. The origin of this receptor is an adult in good health. The sample was peripheral blood, taken on day 0 of AZD1222 vaccination. The CDR3 loop is CASSLFVWGGGREQYF. CDR3 DNA sequence: TGTGCCAGCAGTTTATTCGTCTGGGGCGGGGGGCGAGAGCAGTACTTC. The full variable domain, completed using reference TRBV28 and TRBJ2-7, is DVKVTQSSRYLVKRTGEKVFLECVQDMDHENMFWYRQDPGLGLRLIYFSYDVKMKEKGDIPEGYSVSREKKERFSLILESASTNQTSMYLCASSLFVWGGGREQYFGPGTRLTVT.